This TCR beta chain was sequenced during a study of identical twins. TCRdb passed the 5' RACE reads through MiXCR, listing each CDR3 protein once. The table has 400,000 to 550,000 distinct CDR3 sequences, approximately 15% seen once. CDR1 and CDR2 from the germline V gene are KGHDR and SFDVKD. CDR3 length: 13 residues. J was trimmed by 8 bases and V by 7 bases; bases with no gene match: 7. The sample was also reused in another study, on yellow fever vaccine responses in identical twins.

The gene calls are TRBV24-1 and TRBJ2-1, with 7 bases that match TRBD1. The receptor was derived from a woman aged 18-29 years in good health. The specimen sequenced was CD4+ T cells sorted from blood. The CDR3 here is CATSNTGEDEQFF. CDR3 nucleotide sequence: TGTGCCACCAGCAACACAGGGGAAGATGAGCAGTTCTTC.